This passage covers 29 T cell receptor beta chains from one sample sequenced in a study of blood T cell repertoires in COVID-19. Sequenced by immunoSEQ multiplex PCR; TCRdb stores in-frame clones only, minus some. The table has 60,000 to 80,000 clones, roughly 89% seen once. The sequenced sample was peripheral blood. The receptor source for this set is an elderly woman with acute or convalescent COVID-19.

The J gene is TRBJ2-6, the V gene TRBV7-9; the D gene is possibly TRBD1 (5 bases). CDR3 length: 17 amino acids. The V gene lost 7 bases and the J gene lost 0 bases, with 16 bases spanning the gap. CDR1 and CDR2 (germline): SEHNR, FQNEAQ (reference sequence). CDR3 nucleotides: TGTGCCAGCACTAAGGACAAGTATGACTCTGGGGCCAACGTCCTGACTTTC. Its protein product is CASTKDKYDSGANVLTF.

The chain joins TRBV10-2 to TRBJ1-1, with 7 bases identical to TRBD1. In germline, CDR1 is WSHSY, CDR2 SAAADI. V was clipped by 9 bases and J by 3 bases; unmatched bases: 7. The CDR3 runs to 13 residues. CDR3 amino acids: CARSTGEDTEAFF. DNA for the CDR3: TGCGCCAGATCCACAGGGGAGGACACTGAAGCTTTCTTT.

The J gene is TRBJ1-1, the V gene TRBV6-5; possible D gene TRBD1, 6 bases. There are 16 residues in the CDR3. Germline CDR1 is MNHEY and CDR2 is SVGAGI. The V end was cut by 0 bases, the J end by 3 bases, with 14 bases between. The CDR3 loop is CASSYSRFEGDTEAFF. In nucleotides, the CDR3 is TGTGCCAGCAGTTACTCGAGGTTCGAGGGGGACACTGAAGCTTTCTTT.

The V call is TRBV7-9, the J call TRBJ2-3; tentatively, D is TRBD2 (6 bases). CDR3 size: 12 residues. V lost 5 bases and J 4 bases, leaving 7 bases between the germline ends. CDR1 and CDR2 (germline): SEHNR, FQNEAQ (reference sequence). The CDR3 protein is CASSGDSDTQYF. The CDR3, as DNA: TGTGCCAGCAGCGGGGACTCAGATACGCAGTATTTT.

The chain recombines TRBV20-1 with TRBJ2-3; D unresolved. V lost 3 bases to trimming and J lost 0 bases, with 7 bases between them. This CDR3 has 13 amino acids. Germline assignment: CDR1 DFQATT and CDR2 SNEGSKA (reference sequence). The CDR3, as DNA: TGCAGTGCTAGTTCTTTCAGCACAGATACGCAGTATTTT. This encodes CSASSFSTDTQYF.

V is TRBV24-1 and J is TRBJ1-5, with 7 bases matching TRBD1. Looked up from germline, CDR1 is KGHDR and CDR2 is SFDVKD. The CDR3 is made up of 15 amino acids. The V and J ends lost 5 bases and 6 bases, in that order; junction bases with no gene match: 9. The CDR3 DNA reads as TGTGCCACCAGTGCCGGCGGAGGGGGCGGTCAGCCCCAGCATTTT. Translated, it gives CATSAGGGGGQPQHF.

The chain uses TRBV20-1 and TRBJ1-1, with D unclear. The CDR3 loop spans 13 amino acids. V was shortened by 3 bases and J by 4 bases, with 12 bases between the two germline ends. CDR1 and CDR2 from the germline V gene are DFQATT and SNEGSKA (reference sequence). The CDR3 region has the DNA TGCAGTGCTAGTGGCCTCGAGGTCACTGAAGCTTTCTTT. Its protein is CSASGLEVTEAFF.

This clone was found a few times. The chain links TRBV16 to TRBJ1-4; TRBD1 matches 9 bases. The ends lost 0 bases at V and 6 bases at J; junction bases unmatched: 8. The length of the CDR3 is 17 residues. The V gene's germline CDR1 is KGHSY and CDR2 FQNENV. The DNA for the CDR3 is TGTGCCAGCAGCCAATCGACCCCGGGACAGGGATATGAAAAACTGTTTTTT. This encodes CASSQSTPGQGYEKLFF.

This chain uses TRBV6-5 with TRBJ1-4, with TRBD1 matching 7 bases. The length of the CDR3 is 14 residues. V lost 7 bases, J lost 7 bases, and 9 bases stayed unmatched. Germline assignment: CDR1 MNHEY and CDR2 SVGAGI. The DNA of the CDR3 is TGTGCCAGCACGACTCACAGGGGAAGTGAAAAACTGTTTTTT. Translated, it gives CASTTHRGSEKLFF.

The chain joins TRBV7-3 to TRBJ2-2, with D tentatively TRBD2 (7 bases). The ends were cut back, 3 bases at V and 7 bases at J, with 12 bases in the middle. The CDR3 runs 14 residues. Germline CDR1 reads SGHTA; CDR2 reads FQGTGA. The CDR3 nucleotides are TGTGCCAGCAGCTTCCAGGGGAGGGGCGGGGAGCTGTTTTTT. Its protein is CASSFQGRGGELFF.

The chain joins TRBV28 to TRBJ2-1; 14 positions agree with TRBD2. Unmatched junction bases numbered 9, after V lost 7 bases and J lost 7 bases. CDR3 length: 16 residues. CDR1 and CDR2 from the germline V gene are MDHEN and SYDVKM. The CDR3 here is CASTETSGRARNEQFF. The CDR3 region has the DNA TGTGCCAGCACGGAGACTAGCGGGAGGGCCAGGAATGAGCAGTTCTTC.

The chain is built from TRBV12-3 or TRBV12-4 and TRBJ2-1, with no clear D. Trimming removed 1 base at V and 8 bases at J, with 9 bases between. This CDR3 spans 13 amino acids. CDR3: CASSLGWADEQFF. For the CDR3, the DNA is TGTGCCAGCAGTTTAGGTTGGGCCGATGAGCAGTTCTTC.

V is TRBV5-1 and J is TRBJ2-3; no clear D. V lost 4 bases and J lost 4, with 16 bases in between. This CDR3 is built from 15 residues. Germline loops: CDR1 SGHRS, CDR2 YFSETQ. The CDR3, as DNA: TGCGCCAGCAGCCAACAGCCAACGCTTTCAGATACGCAGTATTTT. Amino acids: CASSQQPTLSDTQYF.

This chain links TRBV7-9 with TRBJ1-1; 8 bases map to TRBD1. Unmatched junction bases numbered 10, after V lost 6 bases and J lost 1 base. This CDR3 has 16 residues. Per the germline V gene, CDR1 is SEHNR and CDR2 is FQNEAQ (reference sequence). The CDR3 protein is CASRGQGARSNTEAFF. The CDR3 DNA reads as TGTGCCAGCAGGGGGCAGGGGGCGAGGTCGAACACTGAAGCTTTCTTT.

Written as DNA, the CDR3 is TGTGCCAGTAGCTCACAGAGAGACTACGAGCAGTACTTC. Amino acid sequence: CASSSQRDYEQYF. This chain uses TRBV19 with TRBJ2-7; D unresolved. Trimming left V 6 bases short and J 3 bases short, with 12 bases between. The CDR3 covers 13 residues. Germline assignment: CDR1 LNHDA and CDR2 SQIVND (reference sequence).

The chain combines TRBV5-1 with TRBJ1-2; 10 bases align to TRBD1. Germline values: CDR1 SGHRS, CDR2 YFSETQ. The CDR3 runs to 14 residues. Unmatched junction bases numbered 2, after V lost 4 bases and J lost 2 bases. CDR3 DNA: TGCGCCAGCAGCGGGGGACAGGGGAACTATGGCTACACCTTC. This codes for CASSGGQGNYGYTF.

V gene TRBV19 combines with J gene TRBJ1-1; 8 bases are shared with TRBD1. CDR1 and CDR2 (germline): LNHDA, SQIVND (reference sequence). This CDR3 is 14 amino acids long. V lost 7 bases, J lost 2 bases, and 6 bases stayed unmatched. The CDR3 region has the DNA TGTGCCAGTACCGCCAGGGGGCAAAACACTGAAGCTTTCTTT. Amino acid sequence: CASTARGQNTEAFF. Combining the CDR3 with reference TRBV19 and TRBJ1-1 gives the whole variable domain DGGITQSPKYLFRKEGQNVTLSCEQNLNHDAMYWYRQDPGQGLRLIYYSQIVNDFQKGDIAEGYSVSREKKESFPLTVTSAQKNPTAFYLCASTARGQNTEAFFGQGTRLTVV.

This clone was counted only a few times. The chain carries TRBV6-1 and TRBJ2-4; D remains unclear. The germline V gene has CDR1 MNHNS and CDR2 SASEGT. V was pared by 5 bases and J by 7 bases, with 9 bases between. The CDR3 totals 12 residues. Here the CDR3 DNA reads TGTGCCAGCAGTCGCCCCCGGAACATTCAGTACTTC. Translation: CASSRPRNIQYF.

CDR3 protein: CASSYRDREPYEQYF. CDR3 sequence (DNA): TGTGCCAGCAGCTACCGGGACAGGGAACCCTACGAGCAGTACTTC. The J gene is TRBJ2-7, the V gene TRBV7-2, with 9 positions matching TRBD1. The V segment lost 4 bases and the J segment 2 bases; nucleotides outside the gene matches: 6. CDR1 SGHTA and CDR2 FQGNSA come from the germline V gene. The CDR3 totals 15 residues.

This sequence joins TRBV28 and TRBJ2-5; D is uncertain. Germline assignment: CDR1 MDHEN and CDR2 SYDVKM. Trimming removed 8 bases at V and 2 bases at J, with 12 bases between. The CDR3 consists of 13 residues. CDR3 sequence: CASVRLEQETQYF. For the CDR3, the DNA is TGTGCCAGCGTTCGACTGGAACAAGAGACCCAGTACTTC.

The rearrangement joins TRBV11-2 to TRBJ2-7, with 9 nucleotides matching TRBD1. Unmatched junction bases numbered 17, after V lost 5 bases and J lost 6 bases. This CDR3 contains 17 residues. Germline V gene lookup returns CDR1 SGHAT and CDR2 FQNNGV. CDR3 amino acids: CASSLTGGKLGSSEQYF. In DNA form, the CDR3 reads TGTGCCAGCAGCCTGACAGGGGGAAAACTGGGTTCTTCCGAGCAGTACTTC.

This chain connects TRBV7-9 to TRBJ1-6, with no clear D. Per germline, CDR1 SEHNR and CDR2 FQNEAQ (reference sequence). The germline V and J ends were trimmed by 2 bases and 6 bases, with 8 bases remaining between them. The CDR3 runs to 14 residues. CDR3 loop: CASSLNGFNSPLHF. DNA for the CDR3: TGTGCCAGCAGCTTAAACGGGTTTAATTCACCCCTCCACTTT.

J is TRBJ2-2 and V is TRBV2; TRBD2 is a possible D gene (5 bases). Trimming left V 6 bases short and J 3 bases short, with 11 bases between. The germline CDR1 and CDR2 sequences are SNHLY and FYNNEI. This CDR3 spans 14 amino acids. Written as DNA, the CDR3 is TGTGCCAGCAGGTGGATGGGAGACACCGGGGAGCTGTTTTTT. Translation: CASRWMGDTGELFF. Variable domain in full (rest from reference TRBV2 and TRBJ2-2): EPEVTQTPSHQVTQMGQEVILRCVPISNHLYFYWYRQILGQKVEFLVSFYNNEISEKSEIFDDQFSVERPDGSNFTLKIRSTKLEDSAMYFCASRWMGDTGELFFGEGSRLTVL.

The CDR3 loop is CASSTRTDYGYTF. The DNA for the CDR3 is TGTGCCAGCTCAACACGGACAGACTATGGCTACACCTTC. V gene TRBV18 combines with J gene TRBJ1-2; D possibly corresponds to TRBD1 (6 bases). The germline V gene has CDR1 KGHSH and CDR2 LQKENI. Between the trimmed V and J ends, which lost 5 bases and 3 bases, there was a span of 10 bases. This CDR3 is built from 13 residues.

This chain uses TRBV18 with TRBJ2-1; D might be TRBD2 (6 bases). CDR3 length: 15 residues. CDR1 and CDR2 (germline): KGHSH, LQKENI. The V gene lost 9 bases and the J gene lost 1 base, with 16 bases spanning the gap. The CDR3 sequence is CASSTFRGSYNEQFF. The CDR3 nucleotides read TGTGCCAGTTCGACTTTTCGGGGGTCCTACAATGAGCAGTTCTTC. Based on the CDR3 plus reference TRBV18 and TRBJ2-1, the full variable domain is NAGVMQNPRHLVRRRGQEARLRCSPMKGHSHVYWYRQLPEEGLKFMVYLQKENIIDESGMPKERFSAEFPKEGPSILRIQQVVRGDSAAYFCASSTFRGSYNEQFFGPGTRLTVL.

This chain joins TRBV7-6 and TRBJ2-2; 9 nucleotides agree with TRBD2. The germline V gene encodes CDR1 SGHVS and CDR2 FNYEAQ. V gave up 0 bases and J gave up 1 base; unmatched junction bases: 3. CDR3 size: 17 residues. CDR3 DNA sequence: TGTGCCAGCAGCTTAGCGGTAGCGGGGGTGAACACCGGGGAGCTGTTTTTT. Its translation: CASSLAVAGVNTGELFF.

V gene TRBV18 combines with J gene TRBJ1-1; 12 nucleotides align to TRBD1. V was pared by 5 bases and J by 6 bases, with 10 bases of the junction left unmatched. From germline, CDR1 is KGHSH and CDR2 LQKENI. This CDR3 contains 16 residues. The CDR3 sequence: CASSSAAGQGAPEAFF. Here the CDR3 DNA reads TGTGCCAGCTCATCCGCTGCGGGACAGGGGGCCCCTGAAGCTTTCTTT.

The chain is built from TRBV30 and TRBJ1-1; no clear D gene. Germline-derived CDR1 and CDR2 are GTSNPN and SVGIG (reference sequence). V dropped 4 bases and J dropped 0 bases, with 12 bases sitting between them. The CDR3 sequence is 14 residues long. Here the CDR3 reads CAWIRRGMNTEAFF. Written as DNA, the CDR3 is TGTGCCTGGATTCGGCGGGGAATGAACACTGAAGCTTTCTTT.

V usage is TRBV11-3 and J usage is TRBJ2-1, with TRBD2 matching 11 bases. Germline V CDR1 and CDR2: SGHNT, YENEEA. Unmatched junction bases numbered 6, after V lost 1 base and J lost 7 bases. This CDR3 has 16 amino acids. The CDR3 loop reads CASSLVLAGGLNEQFF. As DNA, the CDR3 is TGTGCCAGCAGCTTAGTCCTAGCGGGGGGTTTAAATGAGCAGTTCTTC. The full variable domain, rest sourced from reference TRBV11-3 and TRBJ2-1, is EAGVVQSPRYKIIEKKQPVAFWCNPISGHNTLYWYLQNLGQGPELLIRYENEEAVDDSQLPKDRFSAERLKGVDSTLKIQPAELGDSAVYLCASSLVLAGGLNEQFFGPGTRLTVL.